This TCR beta chain was sequenced for a study of cytomegalovirus exposure and HLA in healthy donors. Study-wide results and limits: What a later analysis showed was that several of the most significant clusters appeared linked to common viral pathogens. Cytomegalovirus association was listed for 164 TCR beta chains.

A note on this clone: Its cognate antigen is unknown.

CMV serostatus was not recorded for this donor. PCR primers comprised 60 Vbeta and 13 Jbeta primers. Sequencing was performed with immunoSEQ multiplex PCR; in TCRdb, only in-frame clones are kept and a portion is missing. The repertoire has more than 80,000 clones, 65% to 80% of them found once; the top ten carry 7% to 9%. This clonotype was sampled from a human donor in good health. The sequencing sample was made of PBMCs.

Here the CDR3 reads CASSQENRATEAFF. As DNA, the CDR3 is TGCGCCAGCAGCCAAGAAAACAGGGCGACTGAAGCTTTCTTT. This chain uses TRBV4-3 with TRBJ1-1; maybe TRBD1 (6 bases). The CDR3 is 14 amino acids. Trimming shortened V by 0 bases and J by 5 bases, and 10 bases separated the two germline ends. Looked up from germline, CDR1 is LGHNA and CDR2 is YSLEER.